This T cell receptor (beta chain) was obtained from a study of a mutant IDH1 vaccine in newly diagnosed glioma. Overall study context: Each patient was administered eight vaccinations, scheduled in weeks 1, 3, 5, 7, 11, 15, 19 and 23. Vaccinations were initiated 4-6 weeks following radiotherapy alone, or were given together with temozolomide cycles. The sex distribution of treated patients was 62.5% male and about 40% female, with a mean age of roughly 40 years.

Notes on this clone: Its cognate antigen is unknown.

Trimming at V came to 5 bases and at J to 4 bases, leaving 7 bases not matched to a gene. Per the germline V gene, CDR1 is MNHNS and CDR2 is SASEGT. The CDR3 contains 15 residues. Noted time point: week 11, during vaccination. The content of each vaccine dose was 300 ug of mutant IDH1 20-mer peptide, and topical imiquimod accompanied it. Using immunoSEQ multiplex PCR, the repertoire was profiled, and TCRdb retains in-frame clones only, with some absent. The data hold 55,000 to 65,000 clones, with approximately 80% observed a single time. The receptor comes from a man between 45 and 60 years old with glioma. Sequenced material: PBMCs, taken from a glioma patient whose treatment included an IDH1 peptide vaccine. The gene calls are TRBV6-1 and TRBJ1-4; 7 bases fit TRBD1. Written as DNA, the CDR3 is TGTGCCAGCAGTAAAAGCAGGGGGATTAATGAAAAACTGTTTTTT. As protein: CASSKSRGINEKLFF.